These 31 T cell receptor beta chains share one sample of origin, sequenced in a study of shared clonotypes between healthy human individuals. TCRdb's copy holds only in-frame clones and misses some; the assay was immunoSEQ multiplex PCR. The table has about 960,000 clones, 76% seen once. The sample comprised memory CD4+ T cells sorted from blood. Regarding subset: CD45RA-negative fraction. Receptor source: a man younger than 35 in good health.

The chain has TRBV5-1 and TRBJ2-1; TRBD1 matches 11 bases. This CDR3 region has 15 residues. Germline loops: CDR1 SGHRS, CDR2 YFSETQ. Germline trimming cut 2 bases from V and 6 bases from J; bases unmatched to any gene: 4. The CDR3 protein is CASSLSGTGGNEQFF. CDR3 DNA: TGCGCCAGCAGCTTATCCGGGACAGGGGGCAATGAGCAGTTCTTC.

The chain links TRBV6-1 to TRBJ1-6; tentatively, D is TRBD1 (5 bases). V lost 3 bases to trimming and J lost 8 bases, with 11 bases between them. Germline V gene sequence: CDR1 MNHNS, CDR2 SASEGT. CDR3 length: 14 residues. The CDR3: CASSDWDGYSPLHF. The CDR3 bases are TGTGCCAGCAGTGATTGGGACGGCTATTCACCCCTCCACTTT.

Turning to this clone: Given a far larger clone just one base away, this is likely a sequencing read error. Different DNA sequences within this sample yield the same CDR3. The chain is built from TRBV6-6 and TRBJ1-6; D is possibly TRBD1 (6 bases). The CDR3 loop spans 15 amino acids. V lost 9 bases, J lost 9 bases, and 21 bases lay in between. The germline V gene encodes CDR1 MNHNY and CDR2 SVGAGI (reference sequence). The CDR3 loop reads CASRPQTGMASPLHF. The CDR3 nucleotides are TGTGCCAGTAGACCACAAACAGGGATGGCTTCACCCCTCCACTTT.

V and J are TRBV10-3 and TRBJ2-5; 9 nucleotides match TRBD1. The trim removed 6 bases at V and 5 bases at J, leaving 4 bases unmatched. Germline assignment: CDR1 ENHRY and CDR2 SYGVKD. The CDR3 has 13 amino acids. The DNA of the CDR3 is TGTGCCATCAGAAGGGGACAGGGTGAGACCCAGTACTTC. Encoded protein: CAIRRGQGETQYF.

This sequence joins TRBV2 and TRBJ2-7; either TRBD1 or TRBD2 may supply D (5 bases each). This CDR3 is built from 15 residues. The germline CDR1 and CDR2 sequences are SNHLY and FYNNEI. Trimming took off 3 bases at V and 2 bases at J, with 14 bases between the two ends. CDR3 residues: CASSDGDALTYEQYF. The DNA of the CDR3 is TGTGCCAGCAGTGATGGGGACGCGCTCACCTACGAGCAGTACTTC.

The chain joins TRBV18 to TRBJ2-1, with unresolved D. Per germline, CDR1 KGHSH and CDR2 LQKENI. Trimming stripped 6 bases from V and 1 base from J, with 13 bases between. The CDR3 has 15 amino acids. CDR3 protein: CASSPDSRSYNEQFF. The CDR3 nucleotides read TGTGCCAGCTCGCCCGACTCCCGTTCCTACAATGAGCAGTTCTTC.

This chain links TRBV5-1 with TRBJ2-7; D uncertain. V lost 4 bases and J 4 bases, leaving 12 bases between the germline ends. Germline V lookup: CDR1 SGHRS, CDR2 YFSETQ. The CDR3 covers 13 residues. The CDR3 DNA sequence: TGCGCCAGCAGCCCTAATGACGGGTACGAGCAGTACTTC. This encodes CASSPNDGYEQYF.

The chain links TRBV5-5 to TRBJ1-2; D remains ambiguous. Germline CDR1 SGHKS, CDR2 YYEKEE (reference sequence). Trimming left V 4 bases short and J 4 bases short, with 14 bases between. The CDR3 spans 14 residues. The CDR3 protein is CASSPEGWSYGYTF. The CDR3 bases are TGTGCCAGCAGCCCGGAGGGCTGGAGCTATGGCTACACCTTC. Combining the CDR3 with reference TRBV5-5 and TRBJ1-2 gives the whole variable domain DAGVTQSPTHLIKTRGQQVTLRCSPISGHKSVSWYQQVLGQGPQFIFQYYEKEERGRGNFPDRFSARQFPNYSSELNVNALLLGDSALYLCASSPEGWSYGYTFGSGTRLTVV.

The CDR3 DNA reads TGTGCCAGCAGCTTGCGCTTCCAGGGGAGAGCCTACGAGCAGTACTTC. Encoded protein: CASSLRFQGRAYEQYF. The rearrangement uses TRBV13 and TRBJ2-7; tentative D call: TRBD1 (6 bases). Trimming stripped 3 bases from V and 2 bases from J, with 17 bases between. The CDR3 contains 16 residues. CDR1 is PRHDT and CDR2 is FYEKMQ in the germline V gene (reference sequence).

The chain uses TRBV6-1 and TRBJ2-7, with TRBD2 matching 13 bases. This CDR3 region has 17 residues. Trimming took 0 bases from V and 2 from J; bases not matched to a gene: 4. Germline V CDR1 and CDR2: MNHNS, SASEGT. CDR3 sequence reads: CASSEAWGLAGTYEQYF. The DNA for the CDR3 is TGTGCCAGCAGTGAAGCTTGGGGACTAGCGGGGACCTACGAGCAGTACTTC.

This clone has more than one count but fewer than ten. This chain links TRBV28 with TRBJ2-1; maybe TRBD1 (6 bases). The germline CDR1 and CDR2 sequences are MDHEN and SYDVKM. Trimming pared 2 bases from V and 12 bases from J, leaving 14 bases between. This CDR3 has 13 residues. CDR3 residues: CASSLPRGGWQFF. As DNA, the CDR3 is TGTGCCAGCAGTTTACCCAGGGGCGGGTGGCAGTTCTTC.

The chain links TRBV28 to TRBJ1-6, with 9 bases aligning to TRBD1. Germline values: CDR1 MDHEN, CDR2 SYDVKM. V was clipped by 7 bases and J by 6 bases; unmatched bases: 4. There are 14 residues in the CDR3. The CDR3, as DNA: TGTGCCAGCAAGGACAGGGGATCTAATTCACCCCTCCACTTT. Amino acid sequence: CASKDRGSNSPLHF.

V gene TRBV7-9 combines with J gene TRBJ2-3; a weak D match, TRBD2 (7 bases). V was clipped by 4 bases and J by 4 bases, with 15 bases between them. Germline V gene data show CDR1 as SEHNR and CDR2 as FQNEAQ (reference sequence). The CDR3 contains 15 residues. This CDR3 is CASSSSRGRADTQYF. The CDR3 DNA sequence: TGTGCCAGCAGCTCCAGTAGGGGGAGGGCAGATACGCAGTATTTT.

The chain carries TRBV10-1 and TRBJ2-5; either TRBD1 or TRBD2 may supply D (5 bases each). This CDR3 is built from 14 residues. V gave up 5 bases and J gave up 3 bases, with 13 bases separating them. Germline V gene lookup returns CDR1 WNHNN and CDR2 SYGVQD (reference sequence). The CDR3 coding sequence is TGCGCCAGCAGTCCATCGAGGGGAGAAGAGACCCAGTACTTC. Its translation: CASSPSRGEETQYF.

V is TRBV30 and J is TRBJ1-4; D not certain. Germline CDR1 is GTSNPN and CDR2 is SVGIG (reference sequence). The CDR3 sequence is 15 residues long. Trimming cost V 5 bases and J 3 bases, with 16 bases left between them. The CDR3, as DNA: TGTGCCTGGGGACGACTGGGTCTGCCTAATGAAAAACTGTTTTTT. Its translation is CAWGRLGLPNEKLFF.

The chain employs TRBV5-6 and TRBJ2-7; D is possibly TRBD2 (6 bases). Trimming removed 0 bases from V and 1 base from J, with 14 bases in between. The germline V gene has CDR1 SGHDT and CDR2 YYEEEE. The CDR3 length is 16 residues. CDR3 protein: CASSLDGGSLSYEQYF. The CDR3 DNA reads TGTGCCAGCAGCTTGGATGGGGGGTCGTTGTCCTACGAGCAGTACTTC. The full variable domain, in which reference TRBV5-6 and TRBJ2-7 provide the parts outside the CDR3, is DAGVTQSPTHLIKTRGQQVTLRCSPKSGHDTVSWYQQALGQGPQFIFQYYEEEERQRGNFPDRFSGHQFPNYSSELNVNALLLGDSALYLCASSLDGGSLSYEQYFGPGTRLTVT.

This clone has just one count. A far larger clone is one base from this, pointing to a likely read error. J is TRBJ1-1 and V is TRBV2, with no clear D. CDR1 is SNHLY and CDR2 is FYNNEI in the germline V gene. This CDR3 has 11 residues. Trimming left V 7 bases short and J 1 base short, with 4 bases between. This CDR3 is CASTENTEAFF. Written as DNA, the CDR3 is TGTGCCAGCACCGAGAACACTGAAGCTTTCTTT.

The chain employs TRBV28 and TRBJ2-5; TRBD1 matches 11 bases. The junction had 12 bases not matched to a gene; V was cut back by 3 bases and J by 9 bases. This CDR3 is 16 amino acids long. Germline-derived CDR1 and CDR2 are MDHEN and SYDVKM. The CDR3: CASSLKDRGLLGAQYF. The CDR3 bases are TGTGCCAGCAGTTTGAAGGACAGGGGGCTTTTGGGGGCCCAGTACTTC.

This clone was observed a single time. This chain uses TRBV19 with TRBJ1-4; D not resolved. The CDR3 length is 15 residues. In germline, CDR1 is LNHDA, CDR2 SQIVND (reference sequence). V was trimmed by 7 bases and J by 8 bases, leaving 20 bases between them. CDR3 loop: CASNGRGNAGEKLFF. DNA of the CDR3: TGTGCCAGTAACGGCCGGGGAAACGCCGGGGAAAAACTGTTTTTT.

Regarding this clone: Other nucleotide sequences from this sample produce the same CDR3. This chain joins TRBV18 and TRBJ2-3, with 11 bases that match TRBD2. With 3 bases clipped from V and 1 base from J, the junction kept 0 bases outside the gene matches. The CDR3 is 15 amino acids. CDR1 and CDR2 (germline): KGHSH, LQKENI. The CDR3 here is CASSPGLAGTDTQYF. For the CDR3, the DNA is TGTGCCAGCTCACCGGGACTAGCGGGCACAGATACGCAGTATTTT.

The CDR3: CASSQEPAGTGQTSPLHF. Written as DNA, the CDR3 is TGCGCCAGCAGCCAAGAACCCGCCGGGACAGGCCAAACTTCACCCCTCCACTTT. The gene calls are TRBV4-3 and TRBJ1-6; 8 bases are shared with TRBD1. There are 18 residues in the CDR3. Trimming cost V 0 bases and J 9 bases; bases outside gene matches: 13. Germline V gives CDR1 LGHNA, CDR2 YSLEER.

The chain uses TRBV28 and TRBJ1-4, with D unclear. CDR1 and CDR2 from the germline V gene are MDHEN and SYDVKM. The CDR3 consists of 13 residues. V gave up 8 bases and J gave up 4 bases, with 11 bases separating them. The DNA of the CDR3 is TGTGCCAGCGGGGTCCCCGATAATGAAAAACTGTTTTTT. The encoded protein is CASGVPDNEKLFF.

The V and J genes are TRBV27 and TRBJ2-7, with D perhaps assigned TRBD1 or TRBD2 (5 bases each). The CDR3 sequence is 17 residues long. The germline gives CDR1 MNHEY, CDR2 SMNVEV (reference sequence). The V and J ends lost 6 bases and 1 base respectively, with 22 bases between them. The chain's CDR3 is CASRQRPGPGTSYEQYF. CDR3 sequence (DNA): TGTGCCAGCAGACAGCGACCGGGACCCGGAACTTCCTACGAGCAGTACTTC.

This sequence joins TRBV9 and TRBJ1-6; no reliable D call. V dropped 0 bases and J dropped 2 bases, with 15 bases sitting between them. CDR3 length: 18 amino acids. The germline CDR1 and CDR2 sequences are SGDLS and YYNGEE. CDR3 in DNA: TGTGCCAGCAGCGTAGATCGTGCCGGGGAGGCCTATAATTCACCCCTCCACTTT. Protein product: CASSVDRAGEAYNSPLHF.

The chain employs TRBV11-2 and TRBJ2-7; D remains ambiguous. Trimming stripped 0 bases from V and 9 bases from J, with 6 bases between. CDR1 and CDR2 from the germline V gene are SGHAT and FQNNGV. The CDR3 runs to 11 residues. CDR3 DNA: TGTGCCAGCAGCTTAGAGTCGGTGCAGTACTTC. Amino acids: CASSLESVQYF.

This clone has a handful of counts. V and J are TRBV11-2 and TRBJ1-5; D not resolved. The CDR3 consists of 13 residues. Germline V gives CDR1 SGHAT, CDR2 FQNNGV. Trimming shortened V by 4 bases and J by 7 bases, and 11 bases separated the two germline ends. CDR3 loop: CASSWGVLQPQHF. For the CDR3, the DNA is TGTGCCAGCAGCTGGGGAGTGTTGCAGCCCCAGCATTTT.

This chain uses TRBV27 with TRBJ1-6; D gene ambiguous. Trimming took 3 bases from V and 7 from J, leaving 13 bases between them. Germline CDR1 and CDR2: MNHEY and SMNVEV (reference sequence). The CDR3 consists of 15 residues. CDR3 DNA: TGTGCCAGCAGTTTTCGAACACAACAGAATTCACCCCTCCACTTT. It translates to CASSFRTQQNSPLHF.

V and J are TRBV19 and TRBJ1-1; perhaps TRBD1 as D (5 bases). The V and J ends lost 3 bases and 0 bases respectively, with 11 bases between them. This CDR3 region has 15 residues. The germline V gene has CDR1 LNHDA and CDR2 SQIVND (reference sequence). The CDR3 region has the DNA TGTGCCAGTAGTATCCTGTCGACAGTGAACACTGAAGCTTTCTTT. This encodes CASSILSTVNTEAFF.

This clone was found many times. The genes are TRBV28 and TRBJ1-1; 12 nucleotides agree with TRBD1. V was pared by 4 bases and J by 5 bases, with 8 bases of the junction left unmatched. The CDR3 runs 16 residues. Germline V gene sequence: CDR1 MDHEN, CDR2 SYDVKM. The CDR3, as DNA: TGTGCCAGCAGTTCGCGGGGACAGGGGGCAAAGACTGAAGCTTTCTTT. Translated, it gives CASSSRGQGAKTEAFF.

V gene TRBV21-1 combines with J gene TRBJ2-2. TRBV21-1 is noted as a pseudogene. The CDR3 spans 15 residues. In nucleotides, the CDR3 is TGTGCCAGCAGCAATCGGACGGCTCAGCCCGGGGAGCTGTTTTTT. Residues: CASSNRTAQPGELFF.

The chain is built from TRBV18 and TRBJ1-1; the match to TRBD1 covers 8 bases. V lost 5 bases to trimming and J lost 6 bases; unmatched junction nucleotides: 5. CDR3 length: 13 amino acids. Germline V gene sequence: CDR1 KGHSH, CDR2 LQKENI. The CDR3: CASSSRQGPEAFF. CDR3 DNA: TGTGCCAGCTCATCGAGACAGGGGCCTGAAGCTTTCTTT.